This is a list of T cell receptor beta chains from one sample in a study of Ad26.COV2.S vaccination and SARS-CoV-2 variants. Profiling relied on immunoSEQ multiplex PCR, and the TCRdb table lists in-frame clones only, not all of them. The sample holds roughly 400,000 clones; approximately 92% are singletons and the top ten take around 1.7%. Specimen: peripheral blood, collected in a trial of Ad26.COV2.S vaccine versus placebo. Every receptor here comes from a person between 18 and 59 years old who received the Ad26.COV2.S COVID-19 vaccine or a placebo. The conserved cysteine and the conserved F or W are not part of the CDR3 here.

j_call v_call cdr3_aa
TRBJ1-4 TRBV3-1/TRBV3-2 ASRRDRGNEKLF
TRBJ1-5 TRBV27 ASSLSPTGTQPQH
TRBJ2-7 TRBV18 ASSPMGPYGEQY
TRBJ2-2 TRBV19 ASSIDGGELF
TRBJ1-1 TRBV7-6 ASSWGGIGQGGAF
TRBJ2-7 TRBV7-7 ASSLQTSDEQY
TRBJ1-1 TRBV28 ASSPQGAGYGNTEAF
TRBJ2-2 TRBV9 ASSAGGHNTGELF
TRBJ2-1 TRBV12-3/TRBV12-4 ASRDTYNEQF
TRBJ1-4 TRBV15 ATSSDRATNEKLF
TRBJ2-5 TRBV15 ATNRPSGPQGGTQY
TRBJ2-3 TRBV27 ASSVHPDTQY
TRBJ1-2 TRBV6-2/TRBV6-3 ASSYSKRDGYT
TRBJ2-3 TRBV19 ASSEGRTQY
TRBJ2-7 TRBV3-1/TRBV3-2 ASSQGYEQY
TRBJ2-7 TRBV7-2 ASSLEAGGPNEQY
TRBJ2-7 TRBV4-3 ASSQEIISSYEQY
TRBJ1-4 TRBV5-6 ASTLGTLQGTNEKLF
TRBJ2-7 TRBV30 AWRGPRLGEQY
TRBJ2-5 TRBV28 ASSPFRDRVSQETQY
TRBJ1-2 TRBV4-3 ASSQLGAAANYGYT
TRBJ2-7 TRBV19 ASSITGQVQNEQY
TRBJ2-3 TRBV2 ASSGGLRTDTQY
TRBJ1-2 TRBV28 ASSPSSSYGYT
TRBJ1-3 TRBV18 ASSPGLTSGNTIY
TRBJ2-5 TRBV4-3 ASSQGVNQETQY
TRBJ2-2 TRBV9 ASSVKFARGYENTGELF
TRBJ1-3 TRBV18 ASSPAGKRSGNTIY
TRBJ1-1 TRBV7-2 ASSLAMVPEAF
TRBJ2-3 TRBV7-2 ASSRRRVSGGTDTQY
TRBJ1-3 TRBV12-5 ASGVTGGSGNTIY
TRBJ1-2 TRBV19 ASSTVRVQGKMDGYT
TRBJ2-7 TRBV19 ASSIGGTADYEQY
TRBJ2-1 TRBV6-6 ASTGGWGSYNEQF
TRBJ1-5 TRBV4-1 ASSQVGRTGGQPQH
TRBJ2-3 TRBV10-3 AISEPGTGAADTQY
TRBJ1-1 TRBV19 ASSIGVEAF
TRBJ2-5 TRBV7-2 ASSLWEGPGETQY
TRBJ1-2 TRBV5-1 ASSLQQGSVPYGYT
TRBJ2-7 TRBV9 ASSPVRAATYEQY
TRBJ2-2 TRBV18 ASSSGTGAAGELF
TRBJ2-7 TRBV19 ASSIGQGLSYEQY
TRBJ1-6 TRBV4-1 ASSQRQHPDSPLH
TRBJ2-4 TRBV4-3 ASSQHRDSLAKNIQY
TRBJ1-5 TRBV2 ASSDRGQGSNQPQH